What follows are 22 T cell receptor beta chains derived from one specimen sequenced in a study of blood T cell repertoires in COVID-19. Clones were read by immunoSEQ multiplex PCR, and TCRdb kept only the in-frame ones, dropping some. The table has under 55,000 clones, just over 85% seen once. Sequencing was done on a sample of peripheral blood. The receptors were gathered from a human donor in a cohort sampled during active COVID-19.

The chain combines TRBV21-1 with TRBJ2-4; TRBD2, the D gene given by the table, was not confirmed from the DNA. TRBV21-1 is termed a pseudogene. The CDR3 contains 16 residues. CDR3 sequence reads: CASSNKEALAKNIQYF. CDR3 bases: TGTGCCAGCAGCAATAAAGAAGCCCTAGCCAAAAACATTCAGTACTTC.

This sequence joins TRBV19 and TRBJ1-5; D not resolved. Germline assignment: CDR1 LNHDA and CDR2 SQIVND (reference sequence). The CDR3 totals 13 residues. V lost 4 bases to trimming and J lost 3 bases, with 7 bases between them. The chain's CDR3 is CASSKQLNQPQHF. The CDR3 nucleotides are TGTGCCAGTAGTAAACAGCTCAATCAGCCCCAGCATTTT.

V gene TRBV7-3 combines with J gene TRBJ1-1; the match to TRBD1 covers 8 bases. With V trimmed by 1 base and J by 1 base, 2 bases remained unmatched. The germline V gene has CDR1 SGHTA and CDR2 FQGTGA. The CDR3 consists of 15 residues. The CDR3, as DNA: TGTGCCAGCAGCTTAATTGGACAGGGGAACACTGAAGCTTTCTTT. This translates into CASSLIGQGNTEAFF.

The chain employs TRBV7-9 and TRBJ2-1; D is possibly TRBD2 (5 bases). This CDR3 contains 13 residues. The V end was cut by 2 bases, the J end by 7 bases, with 9 bases between. CDR1 and CDR2 from the germline V gene are SEHNR and FQNEAQ (reference sequence). CDR3 sequence reads: CASSLPGSNEQFF. The DNA for the CDR3 is TGTGCCAGCAGCTTACCGGGATCGAATGAGCAGTTCTTC.

J is TRBJ2-4 and V is TRBV2; 9 bases agree with TRBD1. The CDR3 spans 15 residues. Germline CDR1 SNHLY, CDR2 FYNNEI. The V segment lost 6 bases and the J segment 1 base; nucleotides outside the gene matches: 4. CDR3 protein: CASRLGQGAKNIQYF. The CDR3 coding sequence is TGTGCCAGCAGACTCGGACAGGGGGCCAAAAACATTCAGTACTTC.

The gene calls are TRBV20-1 and TRBJ1-1; weak D call: TRBD1 (6 bases). From germline, CDR1 is DFQATT and CDR2 SNEGSKA (reference sequence). Trimming took off 3 bases at V and 5 bases at J, with 19 bases between the two ends. The CDR3 length is 15 residues. The CDR3 loop reads CSASPPWGQGTEAFF. CDR3 coding DNA: TGCAGTGCTAGTCCCCCCTGGGGGCAGGGGACTGAAGCTTTCTTT.

This clone was detected ten times or more. V is TRBV7-6 and J is TRBJ2-3; TRBD1 matches at 7 bases. The trim removed 2 bases at V and 8 bases at J, leaving 10 bases unmatched. The germline CDR1 and CDR2 sequences are SGHVS and FNYEAQ. There are 15 residues in the CDR3. CDR3 coding DNA: TGTGCCAGCAGCTTAACCGGGACAGCCGAGGGTACGCAGTATTTT. Translation: CASSLTGTAEGTQYF.

V gene TRBV5-1 combines with J gene TRBJ1-6, with D perhaps matching TRBD1 (5 bases). This CDR3 comprises 17 residues. Germline CDR1 SGHRS, CDR2 YFSETQ. V dropped 4 bases and J dropped 5 bases, with 19 bases sitting between them. The CDR3 DNA is TGCGCCAGCAGCCCCTTATCGGCGTCAGGGAATAATTCACCCCTCCACTTT. The encoded protein is CASSPLSASGNNSPLHF.

The chain links TRBV6-1 to TRBJ2-7; TRBD1 matches 7 bases. In germline, CDR1 is MNHNS, CDR2 SASEGT. V was pared by 2 bases and J by 2 bases, with 9 bases of the junction left unmatched. This CDR3 region has 16 residues. This CDR3 reads CASSEYGAQGAYEQYF. In nucleotides, the CDR3 is TGTGCCAGCAGTGAATACGGGGCCCAGGGGGCCTACGAGCAGTACTTC.

This clone was recorded only once. The rearrangement links TRBV2 to TRBJ2-2, with 8 nucleotides matching TRBD1. Germline V CDR1 and CDR2: SNHLY, FYNNEI. The V segment lost 3 bases and the J segment 6 bases; nucleotides outside the gene matches: 12. The CDR3 extends over 17 amino acids. The CDR3 is CASSEMGQGAGAGELFF. The CDR3 region has the DNA TGTGCCAGCAGTGAGATGGGGCAGGGGGCCGGCGCCGGGGAGCTGTTTTTT. The full variable domain, completed using reference TRBV2 and TRBJ2-2, is EPEVTQTPSHQVTQMGQEVILRCVPISNHLYFYWYRQILGQKVEFLVSFYNNEISEKSEIFDDQFSVERPDGSNFTLKIRSTKLEDSAMYFCASSEMGQGAGAGELFFGEGSRLTVL.

V gene TRBV27 combines with J gene TRBJ2-1; TRBD1 aligns across 11 bases. With 5 bases clipped from V and 10 bases from J, the junction kept 13 bases outside the gene matches. Per the germline V gene, CDR1 is MNHEY and CDR2 is SMNVEV (reference sequence). The CDR3 contains 16 residues. The CDR3 loop is CASSQTGTGGHGEQFF. The CDR3 DNA reads TGTGCCAGCAGTCAAACCGGGACAGGGGGGCACGGGGAGCAGTTCTTC.

V usage is TRBV5-1 and J usage is TRBJ2-7, with D possibly matching TRBD1 (6 bases). The CDR3 length is 16 residues. Germline CDR1 SGHRS, CDR2 YFSETQ. Trimming removed 0 bases at V and 2 bases at J, with 15 bases between. The CDR3 region has the DNA TGCGCCAGCAGCTTGGGACCCTCCGGACAGCCCTACGAGCAGTACTTC. It is translated as CASSLGPSGQPYEQYF.

V usage is TRBV18 and J usage is TRBJ1-5; 9 bases are shared with TRBD1. The CDR3 is 15 amino acids. CDR1 and CDR2 (germline): KGHSH, LQKENI. With 5 bases clipped from V and 2 bases from J, the junction kept 4 bases outside the gene matches. This CDR3 reads CASSSTGGGNQPQHF. The CDR3 DNA sequence: TGTGCCAGCTCATCAACAGGGGGCGGCAATCAGCCCCAGCATTTT. Drawing the rest from reference TRBV18 and TRBJ1-5, the complete variable domain is NAGVMQNPRHLVRRRGQEARLRCSPMKGHSHVYWYRQLPEEGLKFMVYLQKENIIDESGMPKERFSAEFPKEGPSILRIQQVVRGDSAAYFCASSSTGGGNQPQHFGDGTRLSIL.

The chain links TRBV12-3 or TRBV12-4 to TRBJ1-1; D gene uncertain. CDR3 length: 12 residues. V lost 7 bases and J lost 2, with 8 bases in between. CDR3 region: CASTQHNTEAFF. The CDR3, as DNA: TGTGCCAGCACCCAACACAACACTGAAGCTTTCTTT.

The chain couples TRBV6-6 to TRBJ1-5; D is perhaps TRBD1 (6 bases). CDR3 size: 15 residues. The V and J ends lost 6 bases and 1 base respectively, with 13 bases between them. Germline CDR1 reads MNHNY; CDR2 reads SVGAGI (reference sequence). CDR3 nucleotides: TGTGCCAGCAGCAAAACAGGGATAAGCAATCAGCCCCAGCATTTT. It codes for CASSKTGISNQPQHF.

The chain employs TRBV14 and TRBJ1-2, with TRBD1 identical over 7 bases. The ends lost 4 bases at V and 5 bases at J; junction bases unmatched: 4. Germline-derived CDR1 and CDR2 are SGHDN and FVKESK. This CDR3 contains 13 residues. CDR3 loop: CASSPDRAYGYTF. As DNA, the CDR3 is TGTGCCAGCAGCCCAGACAGGGCTTATGGCTACACCTTC. Using reference TRBV14 and TRBJ1-2 for the parts outside the CDR3, the full variable domain is EAGVTQFPSHSVIEKGQTVTLRCDPISGHDNLYWYRRVMGKEIKFLLHFVKESKQDESGMPNNRFLAERTGGTYSTLKVQPAELEDSGVYFCASSPDRAYGYTFGSGTRLTVV.

This clone was picked up a small number of times. The rearrangement joins TRBV19 to TRBJ2-7, with D possibly being TRBD1 (6 bases). Trimming pared 6 bases from V and 2 bases from J, leaving 14 bases between. The CDR3 totals 14 residues. Germline CDR1 reads LNHDA; CDR2 reads SQIVND (reference sequence). CDR3 sequence: CASSQMTGPYEQYF. The CDR3 bases are TGTGCCAGTAGCCAAATGACAGGCCCCTACGAGCAGTACTTC.

V usage is TRBV4-2 and J usage is TRBJ1-5, with D possibly matching TRBD1 (5 bases). This CDR3 region has 16 residues. The germline V and J ends were trimmed by 0 bases and 5 bases, with 14 bases remaining between them. Germline assignment: CDR1 LGHNA and CDR2 YNFKEQ. CDR3 nucleotides: TGTGCCAGCAGCCAAGATGATAGGGGTCAAGATCAGCCCCAGCATTTT. This translates into CASSQDDRGQDQPQHF.

This chain connects TRBV7-9 to TRBJ1-6; 8 nucleotides align to TRBD1. The CDR3 covers 14 residues. Germline assignment: CDR1 SEHNR and CDR2 FQNEAQ (reference sequence). V shed 5 bases, J shed 8 bases, and the junction held 5 bases outside the gene matches. Here the CDR3 reads CASSPTGADSPLHF. CDR3 nucleotide sequence: TGTGCCAGCAGCCCGACAGGGGCAGATTCACCCCTCCACTTT. The whole variable domain, remainder taken from reference TRBV7-9 and TRBJ1-6, is DTGVSQNPRHKITKRGQNVTFRCDPISEHNRLYWYRQTLGQGPEFLTYFQNEAQLEKSRLLSDRFSAERPKGSFSTLEIQRTEQGDSAMYLCASSPTGADSPLHFGNGTRLTVT.

The J gene is TRBJ1-1, the V gene TRBV11-2; TRBD1 matches at 9 bases. The J segment lost 5 bases and the V segment lost 5 bases, leaving 3 bases of the junction unmatched. The germline V gene encodes CDR1 SGHAT and CDR2 FQNNGV. The CDR3 spans 13 residues. The CDR3 loop reads CASSLDRGTEAFF. In DNA, the CDR3 is TGTGCCAGCAGCCTTGACAGGGGGACTGAAGCTTTCTTT.

V gene TRBV6-5 combines with J gene TRBJ2-7; TRBD1 agrees at 11 bases. Trimming took 5 bases from V and 7 from J; bases not matched to a gene: 10. This CDR3 has 15 residues. From germline, CDR1 is MNHEY and CDR2 SVGAGI. CDR3: CASSTGTGGPREQYF. The CDR3 DNA sequence: TGTGCCAGCAGTACCGGGACAGGGGGTCCCAGGGAGCAGTACTTC.

J is TRBJ1-2 and V is TRBV4-2, with 11 bases aligning to TRBD1. This CDR3 has 15 amino acids. In germline, CDR1 is LGHNA, CDR2 YNFKEQ. The J segment lost 3 bases and the V segment lost 4 bases, leaving 4 bases of the junction unmatched. DNA of the CDR3: TGTGCCAGCAGCCTTGGGACAGGGGGAGACTATGGCTACACCTTC. Protein sequence: CASSLGTGGDYGYTF.